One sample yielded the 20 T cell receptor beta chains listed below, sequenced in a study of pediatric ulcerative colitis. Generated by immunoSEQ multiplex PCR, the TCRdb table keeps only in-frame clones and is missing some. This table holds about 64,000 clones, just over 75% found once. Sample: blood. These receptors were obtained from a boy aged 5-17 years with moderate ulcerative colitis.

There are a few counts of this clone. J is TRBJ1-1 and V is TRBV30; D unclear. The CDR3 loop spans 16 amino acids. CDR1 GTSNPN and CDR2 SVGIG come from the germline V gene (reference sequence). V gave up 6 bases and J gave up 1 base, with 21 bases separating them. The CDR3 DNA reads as TGTGCCTGTGCTAACCGCAACCGGGCCACGAACACTGAAGCTTTCTTT. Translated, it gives CACANRNRATNTEAFF.

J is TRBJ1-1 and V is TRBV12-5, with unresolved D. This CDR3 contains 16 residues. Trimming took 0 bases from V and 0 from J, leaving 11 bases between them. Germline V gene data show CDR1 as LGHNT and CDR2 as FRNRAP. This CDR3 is CASGLVIRAMNTEAFF. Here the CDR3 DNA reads TGTGCTAGTGGTTTGGTAATCAGAGCCATGAACACTGAAGCTTTCTTT.

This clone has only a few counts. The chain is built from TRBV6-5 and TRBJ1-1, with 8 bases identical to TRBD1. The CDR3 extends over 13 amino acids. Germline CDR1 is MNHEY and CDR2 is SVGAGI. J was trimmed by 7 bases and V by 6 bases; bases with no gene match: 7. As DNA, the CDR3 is TGTGCCAGCAGCACCGACAGGGGCCGTGAAGCTTTCTTT. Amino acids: CASSTDRGREAFF.

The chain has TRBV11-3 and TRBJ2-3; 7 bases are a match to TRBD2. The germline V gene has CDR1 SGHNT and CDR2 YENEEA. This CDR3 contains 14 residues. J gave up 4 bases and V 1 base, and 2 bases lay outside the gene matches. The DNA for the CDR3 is TGTGCCAGCAGCTTAGGGGGGAGGGCAGATACGCAGTATTTT. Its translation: CASSLGGRADTQYF.

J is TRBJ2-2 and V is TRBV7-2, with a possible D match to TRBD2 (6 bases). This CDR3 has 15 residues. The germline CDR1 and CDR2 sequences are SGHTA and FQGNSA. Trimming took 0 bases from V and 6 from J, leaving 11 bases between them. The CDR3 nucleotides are TGTGCCAGCAGCTTAGCTAGCGGATCCGCCGGGGAGCTGTTTTTT. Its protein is CASSLASGSAGELFF.

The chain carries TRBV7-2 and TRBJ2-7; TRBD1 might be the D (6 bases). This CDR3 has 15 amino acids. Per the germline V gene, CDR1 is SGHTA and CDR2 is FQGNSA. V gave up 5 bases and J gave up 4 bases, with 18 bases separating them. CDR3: CASSPRWGPEYEQYF. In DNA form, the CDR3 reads TGTGCCAGCAGCCCCCGATGGGGGCCAGAATACGAGCAGTACTTC.

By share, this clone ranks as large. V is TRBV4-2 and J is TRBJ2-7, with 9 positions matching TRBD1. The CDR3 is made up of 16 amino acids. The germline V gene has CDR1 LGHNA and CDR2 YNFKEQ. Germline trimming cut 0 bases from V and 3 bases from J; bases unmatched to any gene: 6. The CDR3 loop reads CASSQEGQGQNYEQYF. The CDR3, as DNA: TGTGCCAGCAGCCAAGAGGGACAGGGACAGAACTACGAGCAGTACTTC.

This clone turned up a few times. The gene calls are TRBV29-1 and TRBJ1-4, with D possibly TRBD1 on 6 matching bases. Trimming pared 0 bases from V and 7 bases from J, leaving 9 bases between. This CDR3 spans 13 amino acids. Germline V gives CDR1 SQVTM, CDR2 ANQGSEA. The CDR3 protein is CSVEEAQGEKLFF. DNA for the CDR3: TGCAGCGTTGAAGAGGCACAGGGTGAAAAACTGTTTTTT.

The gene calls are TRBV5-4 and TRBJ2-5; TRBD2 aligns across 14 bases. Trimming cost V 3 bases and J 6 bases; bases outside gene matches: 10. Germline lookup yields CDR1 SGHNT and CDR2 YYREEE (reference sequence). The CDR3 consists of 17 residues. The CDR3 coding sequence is TGTGCCAGCAGCTGGGGGACTAGCGGGAGCGGTTGGAAGACCCAGTACTTC. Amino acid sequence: CASSWGTSGSGWKTQYF. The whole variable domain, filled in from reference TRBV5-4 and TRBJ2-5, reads ETGVTQSPTHLIKTRGQQVTLRCSSQSGHNTVSWYQQALGQGPQFIFQYYREEENGRGNFPPRFSGLQFPNYSSELNVNALELDDSALYLCASSWGTSGSGWKTQYFGPGTRLLVL.

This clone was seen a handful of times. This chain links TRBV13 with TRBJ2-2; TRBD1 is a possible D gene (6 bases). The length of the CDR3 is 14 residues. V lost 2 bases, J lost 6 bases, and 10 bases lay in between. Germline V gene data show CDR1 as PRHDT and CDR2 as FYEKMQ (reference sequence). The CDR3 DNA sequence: TGTGCCAGCAGCTTACGACAGGTGCCCGGGGAGCTGTTTTTT. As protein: CASSLRQVPGELFF. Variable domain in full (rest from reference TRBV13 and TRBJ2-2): AAGVIQSPRHLIKEKRETATLKCYPIPRHDTVYWYQQGPGQDPQFLISFYEKMQSDKGSIPDRFSAQQFSDYHSELNMSSLELGDSALYFCASSLRQVPGELFFGEGSRLTVL.

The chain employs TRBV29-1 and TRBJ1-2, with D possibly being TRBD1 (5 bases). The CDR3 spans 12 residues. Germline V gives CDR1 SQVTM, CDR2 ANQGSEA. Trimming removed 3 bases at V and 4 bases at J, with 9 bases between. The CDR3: CSVDDRLYGYTF. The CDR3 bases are TGCAGCGTTGATGACAGACTCTATGGCTACACCTTC.

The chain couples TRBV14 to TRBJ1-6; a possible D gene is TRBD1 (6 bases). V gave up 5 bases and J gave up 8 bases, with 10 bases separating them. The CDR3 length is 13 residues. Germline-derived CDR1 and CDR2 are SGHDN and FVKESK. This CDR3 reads CASSIQGDSPLHF. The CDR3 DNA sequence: TGTGCCAGCAGCATACAGGGAGATTCACCCCTCCACTTT.

The chain's CDR3 is CASSVGSGSFGELFF. CDR3 coding DNA: TGTGCCAGCAGCGTAGGAAGCGGGAGTTTCGGGGAGCTGTTTTTT. The chain combines TRBV9 with TRBJ2-2, with 8 bases lining up with TRBD2. The CDR3 extends over 15 amino acids. Germline CDR1 and CDR2: SGDLS and YYNGEE. V was pared by 0 bases and J by 7 bases, with 5 bases of the junction left unmatched.

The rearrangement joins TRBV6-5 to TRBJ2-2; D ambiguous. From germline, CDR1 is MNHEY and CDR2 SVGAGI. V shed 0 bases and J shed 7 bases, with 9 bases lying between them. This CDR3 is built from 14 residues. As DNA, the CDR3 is TGTGCCAGCAGTTACTCGAGACGGAGCGGGGAGCTGTTTTTT. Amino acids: CASSYSRRSGELFF.

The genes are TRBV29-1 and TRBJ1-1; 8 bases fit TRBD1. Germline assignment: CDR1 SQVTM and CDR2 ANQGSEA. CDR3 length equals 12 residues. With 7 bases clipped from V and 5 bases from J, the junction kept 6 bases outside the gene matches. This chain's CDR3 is CSGGQGRTEAFF. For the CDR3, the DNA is TGCAGCGGTGGACAGGGTCGAACTGAAGCTTTCTTT.

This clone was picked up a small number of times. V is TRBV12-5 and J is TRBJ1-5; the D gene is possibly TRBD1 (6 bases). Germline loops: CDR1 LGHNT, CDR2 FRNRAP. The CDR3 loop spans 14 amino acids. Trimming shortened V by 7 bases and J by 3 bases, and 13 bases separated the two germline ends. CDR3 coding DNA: TGTGCTAGTGAGGGACACCCGCCCAATCAGCCCCAGCATTTT. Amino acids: CASEGHPPNQPQHF.

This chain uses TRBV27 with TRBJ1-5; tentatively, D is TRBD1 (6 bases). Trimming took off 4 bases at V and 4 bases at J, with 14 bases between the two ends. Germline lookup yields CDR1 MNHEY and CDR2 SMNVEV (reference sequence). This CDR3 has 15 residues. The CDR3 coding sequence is TGTGCCAGCAGTTCGATAACAGGGAGGAATCAGCCCCAGCATTTT. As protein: CASSSITGRNQPQHF.

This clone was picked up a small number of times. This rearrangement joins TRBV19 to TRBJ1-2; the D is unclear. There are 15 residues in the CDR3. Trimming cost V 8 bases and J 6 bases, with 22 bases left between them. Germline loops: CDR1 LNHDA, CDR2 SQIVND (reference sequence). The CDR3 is CASFFRPGSSHGYTF. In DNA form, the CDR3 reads TGTGCCAGTTTCTTTCGGCCCGGGTCATCTCATGGCTACACCTTC.

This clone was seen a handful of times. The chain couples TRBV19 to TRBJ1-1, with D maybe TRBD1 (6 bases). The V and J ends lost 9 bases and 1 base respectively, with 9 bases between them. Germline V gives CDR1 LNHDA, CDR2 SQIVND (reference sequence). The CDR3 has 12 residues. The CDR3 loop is CASQTGNTEAFF. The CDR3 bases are TGTGCCAGCCAGACAGGGAACACTGAAGCTTTCTTT.

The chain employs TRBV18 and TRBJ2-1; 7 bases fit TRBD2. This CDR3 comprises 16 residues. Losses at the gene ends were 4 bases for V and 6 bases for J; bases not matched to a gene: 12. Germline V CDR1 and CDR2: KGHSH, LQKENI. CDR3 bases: TGTGCCAGCTCACGGGCTAGCGGACTACTCGGCAATGAGCAGTTCTTC. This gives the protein CASSRASGLLGNEQFF. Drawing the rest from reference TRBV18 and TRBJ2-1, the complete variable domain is NAGVMQNPRHLVRRRGQEARLRCSPMKGHSHVYWYRQLPEEGLKFMVYLQKENIIDESGMPKERFSAEFPKEGPSILRIQQVVRGDSAAYFCASSRASGLLGNEQFFGPGTRLTVL.